The entry below gives a single T cell receptor beta chain sequence along with its context. What this receptor recognizes is not known. No much larger clone is present one base from it, and per-base qualities are unavailable. The treatment or condition label, as the study defines it: oral pan-JAK inhibitor, 5-10 mg twice daily. Lesional scalp punch biopsies and peripheral blood were collected from alopecia areata patients. PBMCs were isolated by density centrifugation and stained for CD3, CD4 and CD8, and CD4+ and CD8+ T cells were sorted on a FACSAria. Inclusive of the bounding cysteine and phenylalanine, the CDR3 is 13 residues long. The retained sequence is limited to the CDR3, 39 bases, with the frame set at the first base. V was cut back by 0 bases and J by 2 bases, leaving a gap of 4 bases between them. Per the germline V gene, SNHLY is the CDR1 and FYNNEI is the CDR2. This sample is part of a study of CD8+ T cells in alopecia areata (dated by TCRdb to the late 2010s). Context from the whole study: The treated patients took part in an open-label pilot trial in which moderate-to-severe alopecia areata was treated with oral tofacitinib at 5 to 10 mg twice daily. Patients received tofacitinib for 6 to 18 months and were then followed off drug for 6 months to check for delayed response and recurrence. High-throughput TCRbeta sequencing was used to examine T cell clonal expansion in alopecia areata in both the C3H/HeJ mouse model and human patients. RNA came from the PAXgene miRNA kit for fixed scalp, the miRNeasy kit for PBMCs, and the RNeasy kit for mouse skin. TCRbeta CDR3 regions were amplified by immunoSEQ multiplex PCR with 35 Vbeta forward and 13 Jbeta reverse primers. Clonality in the scalp was compared among normal scalp (n=4), patchy alopecia areata scalp (n=8), and alopecia totalis/universalis scalp (n=8). Biopsies were taken from tofacitinib-treated patients at baseline and at 4 and 24 weeks of treatment, and a later scalp biopsy was taken in several of the tofacitinib-treated patients. For the treated patients, the SALT score, which quantifies what percentage of scalp surface area is affected, served as the measure of disease severity. Scalp tissue and sorted CD4+ and CD8+ peripheral blood T cells from patchy and totalis/universalis alopecia areata patients and from healthy controls were covered by human TCRbeta sequencing. Paper-wide results and their limitations: Because the treated cohort was small and had just a single nonresponder, larger studies are needed to establish links between baseline CD8+ expansion and response. During tofacitinib treatment, many expanded lesional clones stuck around in both scalp and blood, and this persistence may partly explain why relapse happens after treatment is stopped. Higher clonality and more expanded CD8+ clones were observed in lesional scalp than in normal scalp, particularly in alopecia totalis/universalis, a finding suggestive of antigenic drive. Compared with mice, TCR sequences shared between patients were less clear, possibly partly because of HLA diversity across the patient population. Unlike mouse skin, where gammadelta T cells dominate, normal human skin contains resident alphabeta T cells that get sequenced too, which complicates analysis of the scalp TCR repertoire. Tofacitinib significantly lowered scalp clonality and the number of expanded CD8+ clones among the top 100 scalp clones.

The library was produced with the immunoSEQ multiplex PCR assay. To provide template for TCR sequencing, every sample had RNA extracted and reverse transcribed into cDNA. SuperScript III was used for first-strand cDNA synthesis, primed with a 2:1 mix of oligo-dT and random hexamers. Amplification bias was assessed with a synthetic immune receptor repertoire, and residual bias was removed computationally. The paper's processing steps were these. Raw reads were preprocessed for error removal, and CDR3 was defined according to IMGT conventions as running from the conserved cysteine to phenylalanine. Clonality was computed as 1 minus the Shannon entropy, with the entropy normalized by log2 of the number of productive unique TCRs. Whether scalp clones were CD4 or CD8 was inferred by matching scalp TCRbeta sequences against CD4 and CD8 repertoires sorted from blood. Not all clones reach the TCRdb copy of this immuneACCESS table, which keeps in-frame sequences only. Checked studies attribute under half of the gap to unresolved V genes and leave the rest unexplained. Clone size and the V and J calls come from that table; the DNA yielded D and trimming. In all, the sample holds 150,000 to 200,000 clones, and under 80% of those were seen once. The ten largest clones capture approximately 1.3% of the sample.

The chain joins TRBV2 to TRBJ1-2; too little of a D gene remains to name it. Specimen: CD4+ T cells sorted from blood, collected at week 49, from a patient treated with tofacitinib. The receptor comes from a human donor with alopecia areata. This receptor has the CDR3 CASSEAWNYGYTF. The bases read TGTGCCAGCAGTGAAGCTTGGAACTATGGCTACACCTTC.